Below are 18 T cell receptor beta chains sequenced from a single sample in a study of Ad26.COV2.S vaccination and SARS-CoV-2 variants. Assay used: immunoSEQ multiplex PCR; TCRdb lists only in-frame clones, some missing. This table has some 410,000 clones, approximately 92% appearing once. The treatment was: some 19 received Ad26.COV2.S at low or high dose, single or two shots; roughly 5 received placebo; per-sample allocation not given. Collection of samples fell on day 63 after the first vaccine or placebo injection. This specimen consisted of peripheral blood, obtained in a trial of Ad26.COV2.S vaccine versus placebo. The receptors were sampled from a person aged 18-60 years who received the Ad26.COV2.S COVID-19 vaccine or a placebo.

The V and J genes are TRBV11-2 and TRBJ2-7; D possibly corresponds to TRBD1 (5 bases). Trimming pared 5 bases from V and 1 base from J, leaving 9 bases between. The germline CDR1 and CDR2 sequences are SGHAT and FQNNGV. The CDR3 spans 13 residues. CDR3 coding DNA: TGTGCCAGCAGCGCAGGGATGTCCTACGAGCAGTACTTC. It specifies CASSAGMSYEQYF.

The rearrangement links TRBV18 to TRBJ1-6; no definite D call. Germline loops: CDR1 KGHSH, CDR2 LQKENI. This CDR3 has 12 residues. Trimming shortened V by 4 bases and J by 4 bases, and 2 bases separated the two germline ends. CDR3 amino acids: CASSLYNSPLHF. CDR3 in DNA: TGTGCCAGCTCACTTTATAATTCACCCCTCCACTTT.

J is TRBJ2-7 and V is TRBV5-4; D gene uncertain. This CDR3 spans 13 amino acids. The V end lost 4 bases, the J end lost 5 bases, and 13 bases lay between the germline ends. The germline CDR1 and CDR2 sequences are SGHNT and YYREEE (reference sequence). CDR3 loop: CASSGEPLHEQYF. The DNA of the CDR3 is TGTGCCAGCAGCGGGGAACCTCTCCACGAGCAGTACTTC.

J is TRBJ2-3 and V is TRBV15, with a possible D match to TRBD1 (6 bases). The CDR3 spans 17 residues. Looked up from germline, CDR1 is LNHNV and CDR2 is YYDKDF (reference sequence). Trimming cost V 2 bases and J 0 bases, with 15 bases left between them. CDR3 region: CATSRRDTRGSTDTQYF. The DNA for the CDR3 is TGTGCCACCAGCAGACGGGACACCCGAGGAAGCACAGATACGCAGTATTTT.

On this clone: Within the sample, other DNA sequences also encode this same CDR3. For the CDR3, the DNA is TGTGCCAGCAGACGTACAGGGCCCTCCTACGAGCAGTACTTC. It codes for CASRRTGPSYEQYF. The rearrangement links TRBV27 to TRBJ2-7; possible D gene TRBD1, 6 bases. The V and J ends lost 6 bases and 0 bases respectively, with 12 bases between them. The germline V gene has CDR1 MNHEY and CDR2 SMNVEV (reference sequence). This CDR3 spans 14 amino acids.

The CDR3 DNA reads TGTGCTAGTGGTTTTCTCGATAGCAATCAGCCCCAGCATTTT. This codes for CASGFLDSNQPQHF. The gene calls are TRBV12-5 and TRBJ1-5; D gene unclear. CDR3 length: 14 residues. CDR1 and CDR2 (germline): LGHNT, FRNRAP. Trimming left V 3 bases short and J 0 bases short, with 6 bases between.

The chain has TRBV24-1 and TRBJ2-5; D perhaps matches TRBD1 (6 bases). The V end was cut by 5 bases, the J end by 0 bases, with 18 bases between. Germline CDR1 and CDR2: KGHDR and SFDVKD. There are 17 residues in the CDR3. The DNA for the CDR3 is TGTGCCACCAGTGGCCCAACAGGGCCAACGTACCAAGAGACCCAGTACTTC. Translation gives CATSGPTGPTYQETQYF.

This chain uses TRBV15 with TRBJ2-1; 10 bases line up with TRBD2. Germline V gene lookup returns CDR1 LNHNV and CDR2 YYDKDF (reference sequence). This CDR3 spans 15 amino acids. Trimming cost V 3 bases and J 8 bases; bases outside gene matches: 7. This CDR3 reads CATSSWSGGAYEQFF. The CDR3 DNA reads TGTGCCACCAGCAGTTGGAGCGGGGGGGCCTATGAGCAGTTCTTC.

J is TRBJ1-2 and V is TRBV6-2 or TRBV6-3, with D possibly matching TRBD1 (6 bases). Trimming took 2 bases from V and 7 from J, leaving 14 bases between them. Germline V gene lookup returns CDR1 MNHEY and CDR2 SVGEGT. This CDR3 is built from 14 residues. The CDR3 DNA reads TGTGCCAGCAGTTACACCGGGACACCCTTTGGCTACACCTTC. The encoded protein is CASSYTGTPFGYTF.

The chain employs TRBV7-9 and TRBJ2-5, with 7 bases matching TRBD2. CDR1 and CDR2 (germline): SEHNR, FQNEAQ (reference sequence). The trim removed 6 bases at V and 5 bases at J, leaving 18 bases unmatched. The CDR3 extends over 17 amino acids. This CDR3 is CASRRGRGVNTLETQYF. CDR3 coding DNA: TGTGCCAGCAGAAGAGGTCGGGGGGTGAATACCTTGGAGACCCAGTACTTC.

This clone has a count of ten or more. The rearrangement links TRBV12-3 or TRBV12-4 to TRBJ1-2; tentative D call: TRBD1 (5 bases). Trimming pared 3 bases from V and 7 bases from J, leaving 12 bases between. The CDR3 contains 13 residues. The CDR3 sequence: CASSFRARGGYTF. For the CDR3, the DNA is TGTGCCAGCAGTTTCAGGGCGCGGGGTGGCTACACCTTC.

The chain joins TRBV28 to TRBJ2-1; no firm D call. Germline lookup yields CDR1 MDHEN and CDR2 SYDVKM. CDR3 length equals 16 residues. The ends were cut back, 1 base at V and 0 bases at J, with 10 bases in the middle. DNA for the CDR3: TGTGCCAGCAGTTTATACACAGTGGGCTCCTACAATGAGCAGTTCTTC. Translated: CASSLYTVGSYNEQFF.

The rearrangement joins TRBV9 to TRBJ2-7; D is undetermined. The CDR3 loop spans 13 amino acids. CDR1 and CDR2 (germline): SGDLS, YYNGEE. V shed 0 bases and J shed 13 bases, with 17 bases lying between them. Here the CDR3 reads CASSVEGIFPVYF. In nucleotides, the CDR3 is TGTGCCAGCAGCGTAGAAGGTATATTTCCCGTTTACTTC. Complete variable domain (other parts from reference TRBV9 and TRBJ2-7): DSGVTQTPKHLITATGQRVTLRCSPRSGDLSVYWYQQSLDQGLQFLIQYYNGEERAKGNILERFSAQQFPDLHSELNLSSLELGDSALYFCASSVEGIFPVYFGPGTRLTVT.

CDR3: CASSTGSLGNQPQHF. Here the CDR3 DNA reads TGTGCCAGCAGTACAGGGAGTTTGGGCAATCAGCCCCAGCATTTT. The chain uses TRBV6-5 and TRBJ1-5, with D perhaps matching TRBD1 (6 bases). Germline V CDR1 and CDR2: MNHEY, SVGAGI. The CDR3 covers 15 residues. V lost 5 bases and J 2 bases, leaving 13 bases between the germline ends.

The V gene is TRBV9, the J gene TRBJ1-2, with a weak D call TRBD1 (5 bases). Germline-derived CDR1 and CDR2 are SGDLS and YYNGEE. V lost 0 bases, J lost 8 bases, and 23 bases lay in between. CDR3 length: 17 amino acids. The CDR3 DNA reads TGTGCCAGCAGCGTAGTACCGCAACAGGCCAGGTCGGTCGGCTACACCTTC. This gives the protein CASSVVPQQARSVGYTF.

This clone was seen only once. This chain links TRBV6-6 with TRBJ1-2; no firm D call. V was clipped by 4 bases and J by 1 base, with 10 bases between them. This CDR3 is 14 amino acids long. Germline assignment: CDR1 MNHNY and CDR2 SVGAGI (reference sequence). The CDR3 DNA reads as TGTGCCAGCAGTTGGGATTCGGGTAACTATGGCTACACCTTC. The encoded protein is CASSWDSGNYGYTF.

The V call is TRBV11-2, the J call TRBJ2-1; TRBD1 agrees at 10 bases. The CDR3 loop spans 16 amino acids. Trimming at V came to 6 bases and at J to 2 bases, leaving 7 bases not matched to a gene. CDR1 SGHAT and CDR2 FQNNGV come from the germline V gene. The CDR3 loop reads CASRQTGGATYNEQFF. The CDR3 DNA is TGTGCCAGCAGACAGACAGGGGGCGCAACCTACAATGAGCAGTTCTTC. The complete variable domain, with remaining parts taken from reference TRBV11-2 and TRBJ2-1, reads EAGVAQSPRYKIIEKRQSVAFWCNPISGHATLYWYQQILGQGPKLLIQFQNNGVVDDSQLPKDRFSAERLKGVDSTLKIQPAKLEDSAVYLCASRQTGGATYNEQFFGPGTRLTVL.

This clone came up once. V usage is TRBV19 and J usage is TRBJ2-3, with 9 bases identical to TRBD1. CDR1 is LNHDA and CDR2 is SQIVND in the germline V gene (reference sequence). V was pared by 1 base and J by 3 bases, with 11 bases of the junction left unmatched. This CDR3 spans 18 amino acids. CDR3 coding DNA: TGTGCCAGTAGTATAGGGACAGGGGCCAACACACTAACAGATACGCAGTATTTT. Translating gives CASSIGTGANTLTDTQYF.